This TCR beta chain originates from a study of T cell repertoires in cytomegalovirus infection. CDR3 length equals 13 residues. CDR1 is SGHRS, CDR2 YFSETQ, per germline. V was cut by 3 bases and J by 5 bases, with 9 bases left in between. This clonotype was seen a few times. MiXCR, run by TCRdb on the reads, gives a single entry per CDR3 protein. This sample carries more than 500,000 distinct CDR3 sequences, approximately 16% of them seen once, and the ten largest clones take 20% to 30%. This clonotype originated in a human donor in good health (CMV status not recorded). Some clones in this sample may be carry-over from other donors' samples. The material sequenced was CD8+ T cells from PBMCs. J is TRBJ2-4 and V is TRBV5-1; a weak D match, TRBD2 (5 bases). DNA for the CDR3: TGCGCCAGCAGCTCGACGGAGGAAAACATTCAGTACTTC. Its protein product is CASSSTEENIQYF.